Given below is one TCR beta chain in context. The sample belongs to a study of Graves' ophthalmopathy and Graves' hyperthyroidism. In the study overall: Over 18 months of follow-up, stable hyperthyroidism required that no ophthalmopathy appear.

TCR beta CDR3 regions were amplified from RNA transcripts. First-round RT-PCR relied on HTBI primers, and a second-round multiplex PCR came next. TCRdb analysed the multiplex PCR reads with MiXCR anew, one entry per CDR3 protein. Of roughly 600,000 distinct CDR3 sequences in the sample, under 45% were seen once. Newly diagnosed, the hyperthyroidism patients had under 2 months' duration and were aged 18 to 65. The study excluded patients with other autoimmune diseases, uncontrolled infections, pregnancy or lactation. Thyroid ultrasound, orbital computed tomography, TRAb, serum thyroxine and clinical symptoms formed the basis of diagnosis. Germline CDR1 SGHTA, CDR2 FQGTGA. V gave up 4 bases and J gave up 13 bases, with 8 bases separating them. The CDR3 sequence is 10 residues long.

Sequencing was performed on peripheral blood or thyroid tissue (not recorded which). The chain has TRBV7-3 and TRBJ1-5; D gene ambiguous. This sequence originates from an adult man with Graves' hyperthyroidism. CDR3 DNA sequence: TGTGCCAGCAGCTATCGGTCACAGCATTTT. Translating it yields CASSYRSQHF.